These T cell receptor beta chains were read from a single sample in a study of memory CD4+ T cells and cytomegalovirus serostatus. The method was immunoSEQ multiplex PCR; TCRdb's version includes in-frame clones alone and lacks a portion of them. Here the sample spans 55,000 to 75,000 clones, around four fifths being singletons. The sample taken for sequencing was memory CD4+ T cells from blood. The receptors come from an adult in good health and CMV-seronegative. CDR3s include the opening cysteine and the closing phenylalanine or tryptophan. Fields, in order: J gene, V gene, D gene, clone size, CDR3 protein, CDR3 DNA. A D gene is named only where the DNA matches it firmly. Some rows have no size entry. The others give once, few or many, or a class for an expanded clone.

TRBJ2-6	TRBV2	-	-	CASTWDGHSGANVLTF	TGTGCCAGCACATGGGACGGCCACTCTGGGGCCAACGTCCTGACTTTC
TRBJ1-4	TRBV28	TRBD1	-	CASSLGQPNEKLFF	TGTGCCAGCAGTTTGGGACAGCCTAATGAAAAACTGTTTTTT
TRBJ2-1	TRBV9	TRBD1	-	CASSVEQGNREQFF	TGTGCCAGCAGCGTAGAACAGGGGAACCGTGAGCAGTTCTTC
TRBJ2-3	TRBV27	-	-	CASSLTGWSTDTQYF	TGTGCCAGCAGTTTGACAGGATGGAGCACAGATACGCAGTATTTT
TRBJ2-5	TRBV5-1	-	-	CASSLGSAPWEQYF	TGCGCCAGCAGCTTGGGATCGGCTCCGTGGGAGCAGTACTTC
TRBJ2-3	TRBV10-3	TRBD2	-	CAISNNGRASDTQYF	TGTGCCATCAGTAACAACGGGAGGGCCTCAGATACGCAGTATTTT
TRBJ2-6	TRBV16	TRBD1	-	CASSPLTPGQAGNNVLTF	TGTGCCAGCAGTCCACTCACCCCGGGACAGGCGGGGAACAACGTCCTGACTTTC
TRBJ2-3	TRBV10-2	TRBD2	-	CASSETKLAGFLYF	TGCGCCAGCAGTGAGACAAAACTAGCGGGGTTCCTGTATTTT
TRBJ2-3	TRBV7-6	TRBD1	-	CASSLDTGADTQYF	TGTGCCAGCAGCTTAGACACAGGGGCAGATACGCAGTATTTT
TRBJ1-2	TRBV7-9	-	medium-sized	CASRGTLPYGYTF	TGTGCCAGCAGGGGAACTCTACCCTATGGCTACACCTTC
TRBJ2-7	TRBV6-1	TRBD2	once	CARWGRAHEQYF	TGTGCCAGATGGGGGAGGGCACACGAGCAGTACTTC
TRBJ2-2	TRBV11-1	-	-	CASSPLLQKNTGELFF	TGTGCCAGCAGCCCTCTCTTACAGAAGAACACCGGGGAGCTGTTTTTT
TRBJ2-7	TRBV23-1	-	-	CASSQSWRVQYEQYF	TGCGCCAGCAGTCAATCATGGCGGGTTCAGTACGAGCAGTACTTC
TRBJ1-6	TRBV2	TRBD1	-	CASRTIQGDLVSPLHF	TGTGCCAGCCGGACAATACAGGGGGATTTAGTTTCACCCCTCCACTTT
TRBJ2-7	TRBV4-2	TRBD1	-	CASSQDLGQASYEQYF	TGTGCCAGCAGCCAAGATCTCGGACAGGCCTCCTACGAGCAGTACTTC
TRBJ2-7	TRBV5-6	-	-	CASTEQGTFEQYF	TGTGCCAGCACCGAGCAGGGGACCTTTGAGCAGTACTTC
TRBJ2-1	TRBV6-1	-	-	CASSGRMAGLYNEQFF	TGTGCCAGCAGTGGACGAATGGCGGGTTTATACAATGAGCAGTTCTTC
TRBJ1-1	TRBV5-6	-	-	CASSLVPGNTEAFF	TGTGCCAGCAGCTTGGTCCCAGGGAACACTGAAGCTTTCTTT
TRBJ2-7	TRBV5-1	TRBD2	-	CASSLGRESGGEQYF	TGCGCCAGCAGCTTGGGGCGGGAGAGCGGAGGCGAGCAGTACTTC
TRBJ2-1	TRBV30	TRBD2	-	CAWRAGTSGNFYEQFF	TGTGCCTGGAGAGCCGGGACTAGCGGGAACTTCTATGAGCAGTTCTTC
TRBJ2-1	TRBV20-1	TRBD1	-	CSARGQGRQFF	TGCAGTGCTAGAGGACAGGGGCGGCAGTTCTTC
TRBJ2-2	TRBV4-1	-	-	CASSQDSNSNTGELFF	TGCGCCAGCAGCCAGGACAGCAATTCGAACACCGGGGAGCTGTTTTTT
TRBJ2-1	TRBV20-1	-	-	CSARGGNEQFF	TGCAGTGCTAGGGGTGGGAATGAGCAGTTCTTC
TRBJ1-2	TRBV2	TRBD1	few	CASSEGTGVSGYTF	TGTGCCAGCAGTGAAGGGACAGGGGTTAGTGGCTACACCTTC
TRBJ2-7	TRBV28	-	once	CASSQYSYEQYF	TGTGCCAGCAGTCAATACTCCTACGAGCAGTACTTC